This TCR beta chain was recovered during a study of blood T cell repertoires in COVID-19. On the study more broadly: The cDNA or gDNA used as material had been derived from T cells, B-cell-depleted T cells, or PBMCs.

This table comes from immunoSEQ multiplex PCR, and its TCRdb copy is limited to in-frame clones, with some not included. Seen here are 95,000 or so clones, 75% to 90% observed once, and the top ten hold about 1.2%. Germline-derived CDR1 and CDR2 are MDHEN and SYDVKM. V was pared by 1 base and J by 7 bases, with 5 bases between. This CDR3 has 11 residues. This clonotype was obtained from an elderly man with active or convalescent COVID-19. The chain uses TRBV28 and TRBJ2-7; D gene ambiguous. The material sequenced was peripheral blood. The CDR3 DNA sequence: TGTGCCAGCAGTTTATCGGGTGAGCAGTACTTC. Translation gives CASSLSGEQYF. Combining the CDR3 with reference TRBV28 and TRBJ2-7 gives the whole variable domain DVKVTQSSRYLVKRTGEKVFLECVQDMDHENMFWYRQDPGLGLRLIYFSYDVKMKEKGDIPEGYSVSREKKERFSLILESASTNQTSMYLCASSLSGEQYFGPGTRLTVT.